The sequence of this T cell receptor (beta chain) was determined in a study of beta chain features in type 1 diabetes. Germline CDR1 reads MDHEN; CDR2 reads SYDVKM. CDR3 length: 14 residues. V was pared by 2 bases and J by 3 bases, with 8 bases between. This clone was seen a handful of times. The antigen remains unidentified. General observations from the study: Shorter TCRB CDR3s, moderately but significantly so, marked every one of the four CD4+ subsets in Type 1 diabetes patients.

Reverse transcription of all isolated RNA meant that expressed TCRB transcripts were sequenced. The method was immunoSEQ multiplex PCR; TCRdb's version includes in-frame clones alone and lacks a portion of them. The sample lists 600,000 to 750,000 clones, roughly 12% occurring once. The specimen was naive CD4+ T cells from blood. V gene TRBV28 combines with J gene TRBJ2-1; D unresolved. The sequence came from a man aged 25 to 40 with type 1 diabetes. The CDR3 spells CASSLLAGYNEQFF. For the CDR3, the DNA is TGTGCCAGCAGTTTACTTGCAGGCTACAATGAGCAGTTCTTC.